This paragraph covers one T cell receptor beta chain sequence. This sample stems from a study of cytomegalovirus exposure and HLA in healthy donors. This CDR3 comprises 15 residues. V was shortened by 0 bases and J by 1 base, with 9 bases between the two germline ends. Germline values: CDR1 SGHRS, CDR2 YFSETQ. A multiplex PCR was run with 60 Vbeta primers and 13 Jbeta primers. Clones were read by immunoSEQ multiplex PCR, and TCRdb kept only the in-frame ones, dropping some. In the table there are roughly 200,000 clones, about four fifths of which are singletons. The V call is TRBV5-1, the J call TRBJ2-3; tentatively, D is TRBD1 (5 bases). This receptor was taken from a man between 35 and 55 years old in good health and CMV-seropositive. The sequencing sample was made of PBMCs. CDR3 sequence reads: CASSLGGAGTDTQYF. CDR3 nucleotide sequence: TGCGCCAGCAGCTTGGGGGGCGCGGGCACAGATACGCAGTATTTT.